Listed here are 30 T cell receptor beta chains from one sample, sequenced in a study of cytomegalovirus exposure and HLA in healthy donors. Both 60 Vbeta primers and 13 Jbeta primers went into the PCR. Repertoires were generated with immunoSEQ multiplex PCR, while TCRdb's copy carries only in-frame clones and drops some. The sample includes 130,000 to 150,000 clones, roughly two thirds of them seen just once. The sequenced sample was PBMCs. The source is a human donor in good health.

The chain carries TRBV6-1 and TRBJ2-6, with D maybe TRBD2 (6 bases). V gave up 8 bases and J gave up 4 bases, with 12 bases separating them. Germline CDR1 is MNHNS and CDR2 is SASEGT. The CDR3 has 14 residues. The CDR3: CASAGRPGANVLTF. CDR3 in DNA: TGTGCCAGCGCGGGGAGACCCGGGGCCAACGTCCTGACTTTC.

The J gene is TRBJ2-5, the V gene TRBV6-5, with 9 bases identical to TRBD1. The end of the DNA fits TRBJ2-7 better, so the J call may be wrong. This CDR3 is 14 amino acids long. CDR1 is MNHEY and CDR2 is SVGAGI in the germline V gene. The chain's CDR3 is CASGWVTGGYEQYF. CDR3 sequence (DNA): TGTGCCAGCGGGTGGGTGACAGGGGGCTACGAGCAGTACTTC.

V and J are TRBV4-1 and TRBJ1-1; D may be TRBD1 (6 bases). Trimming took 4 bases from V and 2 from J, leaving 11 bases between them. This CDR3 spans 14 amino acids. Germline V gives CDR1 MGHRA, CDR2 YSYEKL. Here the CDR3 reads CASSLRTVNTEAFF. CDR3 in DNA: TGCGCCAGCAGCCTGCGGACAGTTAACACTGAAGCTTTCTTT.

The chain uses TRBV20-1 and TRBJ1-2; D is uncertain. Germline CDR1 reads DFQATT; CDR2 reads SNEGSKA (reference sequence). This CDR3 comprises 11 residues. Trimming took 0 bases from V and 4 from J, leaving 3 bases between them. The CDR3 sequence is CSARDRYGYTF. CDR3 coding DNA: TGCAGTGCTAGAGATCGCTATGGCTACACCTTC.

There are a few counts of this clone. The chain is built from TRBV7-9 and TRBJ2-3, with D maybe TRBD2 (6 bases). V lost 3 bases, J lost 6 bases, and 19 bases lay in between. CDR1 and CDR2 from the germline V gene are SEHNR and FQNEAQ (reference sequence). The CDR3 sequence is 16 residues long. CDR3 bases: TGTGCCAGCAGCTTCCTACCGGGTCTAGGAGGGGATACGCAGTATTTT. Translating it yields CASSFLPGLGGDTQYF.

This chain joins TRBV19 and TRBJ1-1; 9 nucleotides line up with TRBD1. J lost 3 bases, V lost 6 bases, and 2 bases had no gene match. The CDR3 runs to 13 residues. Germline loops: CDR1 LNHDA, CDR2 SQIVND (reference sequence). Here the CDR3 reads CASRDRGDTEAFF. The CDR3 nucleotides read TGTGCCAGTAGGGACAGGGGCGACACTGAAGCTTTCTTT.

This clone was recorded a few times. The rearrangement links TRBV6-5 to TRBJ1-1; a weak D match, TRBD1 (6 bases). Germline values: CDR1 MNHEY, CDR2 SVGAGI. The V gene lost 6 bases and the J gene lost 0 bases, with 11 bases spanning the gap. There are 14 residues in the CDR3. CDR3 residues: CASSRQVMNTEAFF. The DNA for the CDR3 is TGTGCCAGCAGCCGACAGGTAATGAACACTGAAGCTTTCTTT.

The rearrangement links TRBV6-5 to TRBJ1-6; D is unclear. The CDR3 covers 15 residues. Trimming removed 0 bases from V and 7 bases from J, with 10 bases in between. Germline loops: CDR1 MNHEY, CDR2 SVGAGI. CDR3 region: CASSYSRGRNSPLHF. The CDR3 coding sequence is TGTGCCAGCAGTTACTCTCGGGGTAGGAATTCACCCCTCCACTTT.

The chain is built from TRBV10-2 and TRBJ2-7; D is possibly TRBD2 (6 bases). The CDR3 runs to 16 residues. Germline V gives CDR1 WSHSY, CDR2 SAAADI. With 8 bases removed from V and 0 bases from J, the gap between germline ends came to 20 bases. CDR3 DNA sequence: TGCGCCAGCCAAAAACGGAATAGCGGAGCCTCCTACGAGCAGTACTTC. Protein sequence: CASQKRNSGASYEQYF.

The V call is TRBV11-3, the J call TRBJ2-7; 14 nucleotides align to TRBD2. The trim removed 4 bases at V and 4 bases at J, leaving 3 bases unmatched. The CDR3 contains 15 residues. Germline V gene data show CDR1 as SGHNT and CDR2 as YENEEA. CDR3 residues: CASSSGLAGVYEQYF. The CDR3 nucleotides are TGTGCCAGCAGCTCGGGACTAGCGGGAGTGTACGAGCAGTACTTC.

The rearrangement links TRBV27 to TRBJ2-5; 8 nucleotides align to TRBD1. From germline, CDR1 is MNHEY and CDR2 SMNVEV (reference sequence). This CDR3 contains 14 residues. The trim removed 3 bases at V and 5 bases at J, leaving 5 bases unmatched. The CDR3 protein is CASSLSWTGETQYF. In nucleotides, the CDR3 is TGTGCCAGCAGTTTGAGTTGGACAGGGGAGACCCAGTACTTC.

This chain uses TRBV30 with TRBJ1-3; D is undetermined. This CDR3 spans 14 amino acids. V was pared by 0 bases and J by 4 bases, with 10 bases between. The germline CDR1 and CDR2 sequences are GTSNPN and SVGIG (reference sequence). CDR3 in DNA: TGTGCCTGGAGTGTAACCGGGTTCGGAAACACCATATATTTT. It codes for CAWSVTGFGNTIYF.

The chain couples TRBV6-1 to TRBJ2-7; TRBD1 agrees at 10 bases. The germline V gene encodes CDR1 MNHNS and CDR2 SASEGT. J was trimmed by 6 bases and V by 7 bases; bases with no gene match: 3. This CDR3 has 12 residues. CDR3 DNA: TGTGCCAGCAATCGGGACAGGGGCGAGCAGTACTTC. Its protein product is CASNRDRGEQYF.

This clone was counted a single time. This chain connects TRBV6-5 to TRBJ1-1, with D maybe TRBD1 (6 bases). The CDR3 totals 16 residues. Germline V lookup: CDR1 MNHEY, CDR2 SVGAGI. The ends were cut back, 2 bases at V and 0 bases at J, with 13 bases in the middle. This chain's CDR3 is CASSYGAGDMNTEAFF. CDR3 in DNA: TGTGCCAGCAGTTACGGAGCAGGGGACATGAACACTGAAGCTTTCTTT.

This clone was counted only a few times. The rearrangement uses TRBV28 and TRBJ1-3; D gene unclear. The CDR3 runs to 17 residues. Trimming took 2 bases from V and 0 from J, leaving 14 bases between them. Looked up from germline, CDR1 is MDHEN and CDR2 is SYDVKM. The CDR3 nucleotides read TGTGCCAGCAGTTTAAATGGTGAACATAACTCTGGAAACACCATATATTTT. This codes for CASSLNGEHNSGNTIYF.

This clone appeared once. This chain uses TRBV7-9 with TRBJ1-4; D is undetermined. Trimming cost V 0 bases and J 0 bases, with 11 bases left between them. The CDR3 length is 17 residues. CDR1 is SEHNR, CDR2 FQNEAQ, per germline (reference sequence). The CDR3 DNA is TGTGCCAGCAGCTTAGCGCCTGGGCAATCAACTAATGAAAAACTGTTTTTT. This gives the protein CASSLAPGQSTNEKLFF.

This chain connects TRBV27 to TRBJ1-6, with a weak D call TRBD1 (6 bases). Between the trimmed V and J ends, which lost 5 bases and 7 bases, there was a span of 12 bases. There are 14 residues in the CDR3. Germline CDR1 reads MNHEY; CDR2 reads SMNVEV (reference sequence). DNA for the CDR3: TGTGCCAGCAGTACGGGACAAAAAAATTCACCCCTCCACTTT. Translation gives CASSTGQKNSPLHF.

The chain recombines TRBV7-8 with TRBJ2-5; 8 bases map to TRBD1. The germline CDR1 and CDR2 sequences are SGHVS and FQNEAQ. This CDR3 has 15 amino acids. The junction had 7 bases not matched to a gene; V was cut back by 3 bases and J by 4 bases. The CDR3 loop reads CASSLADRAGETQYF. Here the CDR3 DNA reads TGTGCCAGCAGCTTGGCGGACAGGGCAGGAGAGACCCAGTACTTC.

The chain joins TRBV27 to TRBJ2-5; 13 bases line up with TRBD2. The J call may be wrong; the DNA end is better matched by TRBJ2-7. The germline V gene has CDR1 MNHEY and CDR2 SMNVEV (reference sequence). This CDR3 contains 18 residues. CDR3 nucleotides: TGTGCCAGCAGTCCCTTGCCATGGACTAGCGGGAGTTTAGACGAGCAGTACTTC. Translating it yields CASSPLPWTSGSLDEQYF.

This clone showed up just a few times. This chain connects TRBV21-1 to TRBJ2-1; TRBD2 reflects the table's D call only, with no check against the DNA. TRBV21-1 represents a pseudogene. The CDR3 is 15 residues long. CDR3 sequence reads: CASSKHLERDNEQFF. As DNA, the CDR3 is TGTGCCAGCAGTAAACACCTGGAGAGGGACAATGAGCAGTTCTTC.

The CDR3 region is CASSSKMAAEKLFF. The CDR3 bases are TGTGCCAGCAGCTCCAAAATGGCGGCTGAAAAACTGTTTTTT. The chain uses TRBV7-6 and TRBJ1-4; no definite D call. Per the germline V gene, CDR1 is SGHVS and CDR2 is FNYEAQ. V lost 4 bases to trimming and J lost 7 bases, with 13 bases between them. CDR3 length equals 14 residues. The full variable domain, its missing parts supplied by reference TRBV7-6 and TRBJ1-4, is GAGVSQSPRYKVTKRGQDVALRCDPISGHVSLYWYRQALGQGPEFLTYFNYEAQQDKSGLPNDRFSAERPEGSISTLTIQRTEQRDSAMYRCASSSKMAAEKLFFGSGTQLSVL.

The rearrangement links TRBV19 to TRBJ2-5; TRBD1 matches at 10 bases. The CDR3 is made up of 15 amino acids. With V trimmed by 5 bases and J by 5 bases, 8 bases remained unmatched. Germline V gene lookup returns CDR1 LNHDA and CDR2 SQIVND (reference sequence). The DNA of the CDR3 is TGTGCCAGTAGTTCACGACAGGGGGCGAAGGAGACCCAGTACTTC. Translating it yields CASSSRQGAKETQYF.

The chain combines TRBV6-1 with TRBJ2-1; D unclear. The V gene's germline CDR1 is MNHNS and CDR2 SASEGT. CDR3 size: 15 residues. Trimming took off 4 bases at V and 2 bases at J, with 12 bases between the two ends. The CDR3 DNA reads TGTGCCAGCAGTGTACGCGCCAATACCTACAATGAGCAGTTCTTC. Amino acids: CASSVRANTYNEQFF.

This rearrangement joins TRBV2 to TRBJ2-5; unclear D gene. Trimming took 4 bases from V and 2 from J, leaving 5 bases between them. There are 12 residues in the CDR3. Germline assignment: CDR1 SNHLY and CDR2 FYNNEI. CDR3 sequence: CASSATQETQYF. In DNA, the CDR3 is TGTGCCAGCAGTGCAACTCAAGAGACCCAGTACTTC.

The V and J genes are TRBV14 and TRBJ2-2; 8 positions match TRBD1. Germline trimming cut 3 bases from V and 3 bases from J; bases unmatched to any gene: 6. The CDR3 runs to 16 residues. Germline V gene sequence: CDR1 SGHDN, CDR2 FVKESK. CDR3 loop: CASSHRQGSYTGELFF. The CDR3 bases are TGTGCCAGCAGCCACCGACAGGGGTCGTACACCGGGGAGCTGTTTTTT.

This clone was seen a few times. The chain uses TRBV29-1 and TRBJ2-1; TRBD2 agrees at 13 bases. This CDR3 comprises 15 residues. Unmatched junction bases numbered 11, after V lost 6 bases and J lost 9 bases. Germline-derived CDR1 and CDR2 are SQVTM and ANQGSEA. For the CDR3, the DNA is TGCAGCGTGGAATCCGGGACTAGCGGGAAGGGTGAGCAGTTCTTC. Its protein is CSVESGTSGKGEQFF.

About this clone itself: Sequence at one end of the junction differs from germline and may be a read error. The V and J genes are TRBV15 and TRBJ2-2, with 12 bases identical to TRBD1. The CDR3 contains 16 residues. Germline lookup yields CDR1 LNHNV and CDR2 YYDKDF (reference sequence). CDR3 in DNA: TGTGCCACCAGCACCGCCGGGACAGGGGGCACCGGGGGGCTGTTTTTT. Its translation: CATSTAGTGGTGGLFF.

This chain joins TRBV4-1 and TRBJ2-1; TRBD2 agrees at 8 bases. V lost 2 bases, J lost 0 bases, and 6 bases stayed unmatched. In germline, CDR1 is MGHRA, CDR2 YSYEKL. The CDR3 totals 17 residues. The CDR3 protein is CASSQSIAGSSYNEQFF. The CDR3 nucleotides are TGCGCCAGCAGCCAATCAATAGCGGGGAGCTCCTACAATGAGCAGTTCTTC.

To note about this clone: The sample has other DNA sequences that encode this CDR3 too. This chain links TRBV5-4 with TRBJ1-2; D is possibly TRBD1 (5 bases). V was pared by 3 bases and J by 4 bases, with 7 bases between. Per germline, CDR1 SGHNT and CDR2 YYREEE (reference sequence). The CDR3 length is 12 residues. In nucleotides, the CDR3 is TGTGCCAGCAGCTCCGACAGCTATGGCTACACCTTC. Residues: CASSSDSYGYTF.

The chain employs TRBV19 and TRBJ2-5; unclear D gene. The DNA end lines up better with TRBJ2-7; the J call may be wrong. This CDR3 has 13 amino acids. Germline-derived CDR1 and CDR2 are LNHDA and SQIVND (reference sequence). CDR3 loop: CASRAGSSYEQYF. CDR3 DNA: TGTGCCAGTAGAGCCGGGTCATCCTACGAGCAGTACTTC.